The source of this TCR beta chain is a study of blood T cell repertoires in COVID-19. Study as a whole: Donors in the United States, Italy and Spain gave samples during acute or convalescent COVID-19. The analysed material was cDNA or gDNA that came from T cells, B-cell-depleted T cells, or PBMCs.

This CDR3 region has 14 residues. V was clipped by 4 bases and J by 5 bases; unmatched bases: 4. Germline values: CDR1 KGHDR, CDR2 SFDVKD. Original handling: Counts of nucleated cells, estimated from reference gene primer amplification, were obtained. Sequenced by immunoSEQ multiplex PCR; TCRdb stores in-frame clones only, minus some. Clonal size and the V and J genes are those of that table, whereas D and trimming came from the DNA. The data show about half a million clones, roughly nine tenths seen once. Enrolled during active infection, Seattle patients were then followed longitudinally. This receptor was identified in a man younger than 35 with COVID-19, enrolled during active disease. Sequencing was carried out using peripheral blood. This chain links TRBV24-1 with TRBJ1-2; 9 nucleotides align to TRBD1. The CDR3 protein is CATSDSGTGYGYTF. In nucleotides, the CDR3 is TGTGCCACCAGTGACTCTGGGACAGGGTATGGCTACACCTTC.